Sequencing of this TCR beta chain was carried out in a study of human T cells and chemical hapten exposure. The overall study: During the roughly 25-week study period, patients had diphenylcyclopropenone applied to the scalp every week.

TCRdb passed the RACE reads through MiXCR, listing each CDR3 protein once. The sample gives about 360,000 distinct CDR3 sequences, roughly 6.9% of which show up once; 8% to 9% is in the top ten. This clonotype was detected a few times. Time point here: patch test 1, 2 weeks after DPC sensitization. The treatment is: therapeutic diphenylcyclopropenone sensitization with weekly scalp DPC. V was cut by 4 bases and J by 7 bases, with 20 bases left in between. Germline CDR1 and CDR2: SGDLS and YYNGEE. This CDR3 contains 15 residues. The sequence derives from a woman aged 18-30 years with alopecia areata. Some clones in this sample may be carry-over from other donors' samples. Here the sequenced sample was whole blood, taken in connection with sensitization to the hapten diphenylcyclopropenone (DPC). The chain employs TRBV9 and TRBJ1-1, with TRBD1 as a possible D gene (5 bases). The CDR3 DNA reads as TGTGCCAGCAGCCCATTTAGAGGCACAGGAGATGAAGCTTTCTTT. Its protein product is CASSPFRGTGDEAFF.